This passage covers 19 T cell receptor beta chains from one sample sequenced in a study of blood T cell repertoires in COVID-19. The method was immunoSEQ multiplex PCR; TCRdb's version includes in-frame clones alone and lacks a portion of them. This repertoire shows 150,000 to 200,000 clones, about 83% found once; its top ten account for roughly an eighth. The sample comprised peripheral blood. The receptor set was obtained from a woman between 65 and 79 years old with COVID-19, enrolled during active disease.

The chain has TRBV6-2 or TRBV6-3 and TRBJ1-1; no clear D. The germline V and J ends were trimmed by 4 bases and 0 bases, with 12 bases remaining between them. CDR1 MNHEY and CDR2 SVGEGT come from the germline V gene. This CDR3 spans 15 amino acids. CDR3 in amino acids: CASSFAAAMNTEAFF. The CDR3 DNA reads as TGTGCCAGCAGTTTTGCCGCGGCCATGAACACTGAAGCTTTCTTT.

The chain has TRBV13 and TRBJ2-2, with 8 bases aligning to TRBD1. CDR1 and CDR2 (germline): PRHDT, FYEKMQ (reference sequence). V trimming: 6 bases; J trimming: 4 bases; junction bases outside the gene matches: 4. The CDR3 sequence is 14 residues long. DNA for the CDR3: TGTGCCAGCAGGAGGACAGGGTTCACCGGGGAGCTGTTTTTT. Protein sequence: CASRRTGFTGELFF.

This clone was recorded a few times. The chain joins TRBV14 to TRBJ1-3; D is unclear. Germline-derived CDR1 and CDR2 are SGHDN and FVKESK. Between the trimmed V and J ends, which lost 4 bases and 0 bases, there was a span of 16 bases. The length of the CDR3 is 17 residues. In DNA, the CDR3 is TGTGCCAGCAGCCCTTTGAGAGGGCCCTCCTCTGGAAACACCATATATTTT. Translation: CASSPLRGPSSGNTIYF.

This chain links TRBV7-2 with TRBJ2-2, with D maybe TRBD1 (6 bases). The V gene lost 3 bases and the J gene lost 4 bases, with 18 bases spanning the gap. CDR1 SGHTA and CDR2 FQGNSA come from the germline V gene. The CDR3 spans 17 residues. In DNA, the CDR3 is TGTGCCAGCAGCTTTAGTCTATCGCAGGGGCCCACCGGGGAGCTGTTTTTT. Its translation: CASSFSLSQGPTGELFF.

J is TRBJ2-3 and V is TRBV9; possible D gene TRBD2, 6 bases. The V end lost 0 bases, the J end lost 1 base, and 18 bases lay between the germline ends. Germline V gene lookup returns CDR1 SGDLS and CDR2 YYNGEE. This CDR3 region has 18 residues. The CDR3 protein is CASSVDPGGDPRTDTQYF. The CDR3 region has the DNA TGTGCCAGCAGCGTAGACCCTGGAGGGGACCCCCGCACAGATACGCAGTATTTT.

A remark on this clone: Other DNA sequences in the same sample also yield this CDR3. The chain recombines TRBV12-3 or TRBV12-4 with TRBJ2-3; unclear D gene. The CDR3 length is 12 residues. Trimming left V 5 bases short and J 6 bases short, with 9 bases between. CDR3 coding DNA: TGTGCCAGCAGTCCCACGCGCGATACGCAGTATTTT. Translating gives CASSPTRDTQYF.

V gene TRBV14 combines with J gene TRBJ2-7, with D possibly TRBD1 on 6 matching bases. The germline V gene encodes CDR1 SGHDN and CDR2 FVKESK. Trimming took 2 bases from V and 0 from J, leaving 11 bases between them. This CDR3 region has 15 residues. The CDR3 here is CASSQKTGFSYEQYF. The CDR3 nucleotides are TGTGCCAGCAGCCAAAAAACAGGGTTCTCCTACGAGCAGTACTTC.

CDR3 DNA sequence: TGTGCCAGCAGCTCCATGAGGACAGGTCGAATCCCCTACAATGAGCAGTTCTTC. This translates into CASSSMRTGRIPYNEQFF. This rearrangement joins TRBV7-9 to TRBJ2-1, with TRBD1 identical over 7 bases. With V trimmed by 4 bases and J by 2 bases, 14 bases remained unmatched. This CDR3 contains 18 residues. Germline V lookup: CDR1 SEHNR, CDR2 FQNEAQ (reference sequence).

This chain links TRBV7-2 with TRBJ1-1; 7 nucleotides match TRBD1. CDR3 length equals 15 residues. Unmatched junction bases numbered 13, after V lost 5 bases and J lost 7 bases. Germline assignment: CDR1 SGHTA and CDR2 FQGNSA. CDR3: CASSPREQGMGEAFF. In DNA, the CDR3 is TGTGCCAGCAGCCCTAGGGAACAGGGGATGGGTGAAGCTTTCTTT.

There are a few counts of this clone. Relative to the germline gene, one junction end is altered; a read error may explain this. The CDR3: CATSSTVQETQYF. The CDR3 DNA is TGTGCCACCAGCTCCACAGTACAAGAGACCCAGTACTTC. The V and J genes are TRBV7-9 and TRBJ2-5; D remains unclear. The CDR3 covers 13 residues. Germline values: CDR1 SEHNR, CDR2 FQNEAQ (reference sequence).

This rearrangement joins TRBV29-1 to TRBJ2-7, with 13 bases aligning to TRBD2. The V gene end was trimmed by 6 bases and the J gene end by 6 bases; junction bases not matched to a gene: 11. CDR3 length: 15 residues. In germline, CDR1 is SQVTM, CDR2 ANQGSEA. The CDR3 sequence: CSVRHPGLAGTEQYF. The CDR3 coding sequence is TGCAGCGTGAGACATCCGGGACTAGCGGGAACCGAGCAGTACTTC.

This chain connects TRBV10-3 to TRBJ1-5; 7 bases fit TRBD1. Trimming removed 10 bases from V and 2 bases from J; junction bases left unmatched: 11. CDR3 size: 15 residues. CDR1 is ENHRY, CDR2 SYGVKD, per germline. The CDR3 reads CATRRGANGNQPQHF. As DNA, the CDR3 is TGTGCCACACGCAGGGGGGCTAATGGCAATCAGCCCCAGCATTTT.

The chain has TRBV30 and TRBJ2-3, with a weak D call TRBD1 (7 bases). The length of the CDR3 is 15 residues. V lost 1 base and J lost 2, with 13 bases in between. Germline V gene sequence: CDR1 GTSNPN, CDR2 SVGIG (reference sequence). The CDR3 DNA sequence: TGTGCCTGGAGTGAGGCAGGGGGGTTCACAGATACGCAGTATTTT. This encodes CAWSEAGGFTDTQYF.

A few counts support this clone. This chain joins TRBV7-6 and TRBJ1-2; D gene ambiguous. Trimming pared 2 bases from V and 2 bases from J, leaving 12 bases between. The CDR3 totals 15 residues. Germline V gene lookup returns CDR1 SGHVS and CDR2 FNYEAQ. CDR3 sequence reads: CASSLSPGSNYGYTF. The CDR3 nucleotides read TGTGCCAGCAGCTTAAGCCCGGGATCCAACTATGGCTACACCTTC.

The rearrangement uses TRBV19 and TRBJ1-1; 9 bases fit TRBD1. Germline CDR1 and CDR2: LNHDA and SQIVND (reference sequence). V dropped 4 bases and J dropped 5; count of bases not matched to a gene: 5. The CDR3 consists of 14 residues. This CDR3 reads CASSTWDRATEAFF. The CDR3 DNA sequence: TGTGCCAGTAGTACGTGGGACAGGGCGACTGAAGCTTTCTTT.

V usage is TRBV19 and J usage is TRBJ2-5; TRBD1 matches 10 bases. CDR3 length equals 16 residues. V was clipped by 7 bases and J by 2 bases; unmatched bases: 10. Germline-derived CDR1 and CDR2 are LNHDA and SQIVND (reference sequence). In DNA form, the CDR3 reads TGTGCCAGTACCATCAGGGGACAGGGGAAACAAGAGACCCAGTACTTC. This gives the protein CASTIRGQGKQETQYF.

This rearrangement joins TRBV28 to TRBJ2-2; 11 bases match TRBD2. Germline V gives CDR1 MDHEN, CDR2 SYDVKM. This CDR3 contains 16 residues. V was pared by 7 bases and J by 2 bases, with 6 bases of the junction left unmatched. CDR3 sequence: CASTDSGRANTGELFF. For the CDR3, the DNA is TGTGCCAGCACCGATAGCGGGAGGGCAAACACCGGGGAGCTGTTTTTT.

This sequence joins TRBV4-1 and TRBJ1-5; 7 positions agree with TRBD1. Per germline, CDR1 MGHRA and CDR2 YSYEKL. This CDR3 region has 15 residues. V was clipped by 1 base and J by 3 bases; unmatched bases: 3. CDR3 in amino acids: CASSQGTGLNQPQHF. CDR3 coding DNA: TGCGCCAGCAGCCAAGGGACAGGTCTCAATCAGCCCCAGCATTTT.

This clone appeared a single time. This chain links TRBV4-3 with TRBJ1-1; D is unresolved. CDR3 length equals 14 residues. The germline CDR1 and CDR2 sequences are LGHNA and YSLEER. Between the trimmed V and J ends, which lost 0 bases and 10 bases, there was a span of 15 bases. The DNA for the CDR3 is TGCGCCAGCAGCCAAGATCTAACCGGGGTGGGAGCTTTCTTT. Translated: CASSQDLTGVGAFF.